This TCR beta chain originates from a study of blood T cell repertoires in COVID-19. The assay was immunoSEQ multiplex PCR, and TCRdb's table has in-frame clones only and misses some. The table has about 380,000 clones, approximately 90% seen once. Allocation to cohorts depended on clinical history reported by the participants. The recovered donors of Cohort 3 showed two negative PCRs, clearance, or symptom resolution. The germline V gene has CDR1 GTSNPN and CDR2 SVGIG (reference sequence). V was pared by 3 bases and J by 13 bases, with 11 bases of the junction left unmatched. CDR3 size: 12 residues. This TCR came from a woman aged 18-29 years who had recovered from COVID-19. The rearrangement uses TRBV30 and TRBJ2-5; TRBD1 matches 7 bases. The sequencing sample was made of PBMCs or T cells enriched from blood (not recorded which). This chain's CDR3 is CAWSLGTAPRYF. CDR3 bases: TGTGCCTGGAGCCTCGGGACAGCGCCCAGGTACTTC.